This entry lists 2 T cell receptor beta chains sequenced from one sample in a study of shared clonotypes between healthy human individuals. The repertoire was sequenced with immunoSEQ multiplex PCR; TCRdb's copy has only in-frame clones and lacks some. This table has about 680,000 clones, 60% to 75% appearing once. The sample was memory CD4+ T cells sorted from blood. Described subset: CD45RA-negative fraction. The origin of the receptors is a woman between 25 and 40 years old in good health.

The rearrangement uses TRBV30 and TRBJ2-3; 8 bases are a match to TRBD1. The germline V gene encodes CDR1 GTSNPN and CDR2 SVGIG (reference sequence). The CDR3 consists of 15 residues. Germline trimming cut 4 bases from V and 6 bases from J; bases unmatched to any gene: 12. Here the CDR3 reads CAWTSGQGRGDTQYF. CDR3 sequence (DNA): TGTGCCTGGACTTCCGGACAGGGCCGAGGGGATACGCAGTATTTT.

The V and J genes are TRBV28 and TRBJ2-1; D ambiguous. Germline loops: CDR1 MDHEN, CDR2 SYDVKM. This CDR3 has 13 amino acids. V lost 2 bases, J lost 6 bases, and 8 bases lay in between. The CDR3 nucleotides are TGTGCCAGCAGTTTACGGGCTGGCAATGAGCAGTTCTTC. As protein: CASSLRAGNEQFF.